This paragraph covers one TCR beta chain sequence. Its antigen is as yet unknown. This sample was included in a study of Ad26.COV2.S vaccination and SARS-CoV-2 variants. Study at large: It was the COV1001 Ad26.COV2.S trial arm that included the donor. Into the muscle, Ad26.COV2.S was dosed once or twice, 56 days apart. Findings and limits, study-wide: Higher spike-specific TCR breadth was found in vaccine recipients than in placebo recipients.

Treatment here: 19 received Ad26.COV2.S at low or high dose, single or two shots; about 5 received placebo; per-sample allocation not given. Day 63 after the first injection of vaccine or placebo was the sampling time. Using immunoSEQ multiplex PCR, the repertoire was profiled, and TCRdb retains in-frame clones only, with some absent. The sample holds about 350,000 clones; 70% to 90% are singletons and the top ten take roughly 3.3%. Germline CDR1 is MDHEN and CDR2 is SYDVKM. The CDR3 runs to 16 residues. V dropped 3 bases and J dropped 6 bases, with 19 bases sitting between them. The chain combines TRBV28 with TRBJ2-3, with D uncertain. The specimen comprised peripheral blood, sampled in a trial of Ad26.COV2.S vaccine versus placebo. This sequence originates from a person aged 18 to 59 who received the Ad26.COV2.S COVID-19 vaccine or a placebo. CDR3 bases: TGTGCCAGCAGTTTGTCCAGCGCCAACGGTTGGGATACGCAGTATTTT. Translated, it gives CASSLSSANGWDTQYF.